Sequencing of this T cell receptor (beta chain) was carried out in a study of blood T cell repertoires in COVID-19. At the level of the study: Some COVID-19 samples were acute and others convalescent; all came from the United States, Italy and Spain. In each case, the material was cDNA or gDNA derived from T cells, B-cell-depleted T cells, or PBMCs.

In the original workflow: Estimates of nucleated cell counts were drawn from the amplification of reference gene primers. Clones were sequenced by immunoSEQ multiplex PCR, and TCRdb holds only the in-frame ones, with some missing. From that table come the V and J calls and clone size; the DNA was used to work out D and trimming. The sample holds a few hundred thousand clones, approximately 90% seen once. The CDR3 contains 16 residues. Germline V lookup: CDR1 MDHEN, CDR2 SYDVKM. V dropped 5 bases and J dropped 0 bases, with 13 bases sitting between them. V and J are TRBV28 and TRBJ1-4; TRBD1 might be the D (6 bases). This receptor was identified in a woman aged 30 to 39 who had recovered from COVID-19. Specimen: peripheral blood. CDR3 amino acids: CASSQTGFATNEKLFF. The CDR3 DNA is TGTGCCAGCAGTCAGACAGGTTTTGCAACTAATGAAAAACTGTTTTTT.